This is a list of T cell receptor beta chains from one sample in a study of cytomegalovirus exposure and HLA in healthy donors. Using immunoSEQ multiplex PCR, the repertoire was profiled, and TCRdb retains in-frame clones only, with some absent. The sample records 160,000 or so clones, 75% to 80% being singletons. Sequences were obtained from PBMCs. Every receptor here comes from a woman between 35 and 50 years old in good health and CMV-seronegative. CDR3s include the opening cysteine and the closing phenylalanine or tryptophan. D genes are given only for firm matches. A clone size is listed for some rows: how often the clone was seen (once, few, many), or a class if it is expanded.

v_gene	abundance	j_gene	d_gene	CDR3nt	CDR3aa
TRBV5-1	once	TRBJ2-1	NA	TGCGCCAGCAGCTTGGGGGCAGACAATGAGCAGTTCTTC	CASSLGADNEQFF
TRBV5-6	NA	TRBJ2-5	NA	TGTGCCAGCAGCTTGGTGACATCTAAAGAGACCCAGTACTTC	CASSLVTSKETQYF
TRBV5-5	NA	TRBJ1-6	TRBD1	TGTGCCAGCAGCTACGGACAGGGGGCGAGCTCCTATAATTCACCCCTCCACTTT	CASSYGQGASSYNSPLHF
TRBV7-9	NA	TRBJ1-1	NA	TGTGCCAGCTTTGAGGGGACCGGGGGGCATATGAACACTGAAGCTTTCTTT	CASFEGTGGHMNTEAFF
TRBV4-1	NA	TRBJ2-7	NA	TGCGCCAGCAGCCAAAATCCGACAGTCACGGCCTACGGGCAGTACTTC	CASSQNPTVTAYGQYF
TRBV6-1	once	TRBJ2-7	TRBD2	TGTGCCAGCAGTCGGACTAGTTTGTACGAGCAGTACTTC	CASSRTSLYEQYF
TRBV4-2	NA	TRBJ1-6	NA	TGTGCCAGCGGACAGTTCAATTCACCCCTCCACTTT	CASGQFNSPLHF
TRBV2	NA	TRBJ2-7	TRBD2	TGTGCCAGCAGAACTAGCGGGGTCTACGAGCAGTACTTC	CASRTSGVYEQYF
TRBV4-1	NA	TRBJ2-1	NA	TGCGCCAGCAGCCCCGGGAACAATGAGCAGTTCTTC	CASSPGNNEQFF
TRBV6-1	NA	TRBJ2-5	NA	TGTGCCAGCAGAGGGCGGGGTGAGGGGGAGACCCAGTACTTC	CASRGRGEGETQYF
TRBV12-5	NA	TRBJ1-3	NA	TGTGCTAGTGGTTTGGTACGTCTCGGCCAGGGCTCTGGAAACACCATATATTTT	CASGLVRLGQGSGNTIYF